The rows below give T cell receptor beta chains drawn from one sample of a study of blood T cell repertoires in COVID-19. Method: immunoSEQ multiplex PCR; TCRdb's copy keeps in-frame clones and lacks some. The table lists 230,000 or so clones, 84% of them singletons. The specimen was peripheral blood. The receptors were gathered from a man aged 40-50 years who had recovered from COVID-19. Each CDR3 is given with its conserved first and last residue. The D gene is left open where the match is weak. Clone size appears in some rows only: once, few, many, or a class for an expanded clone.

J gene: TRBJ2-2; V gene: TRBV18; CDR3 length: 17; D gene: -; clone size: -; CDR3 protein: CASSPDRVVGVTGELFF; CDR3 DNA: TGTGCCAGCTCACCTGATCGGGTAGTAGGGGTCACCGGGGAGCTGTTTTTT
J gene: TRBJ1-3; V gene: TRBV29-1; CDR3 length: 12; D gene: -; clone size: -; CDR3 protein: CSVEGPGNTIYF; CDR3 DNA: TGCAGCGTGGAGGGGCCTGGAAACACCATATATTTT
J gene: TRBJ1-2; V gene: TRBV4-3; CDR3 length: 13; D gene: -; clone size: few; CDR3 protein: CASSQHDQGGYTF; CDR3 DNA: TGCGCCAGCAGCCAGCATGATCAGGGAGGCTACACCTTC
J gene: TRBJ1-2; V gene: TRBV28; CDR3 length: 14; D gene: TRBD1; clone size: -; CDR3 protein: CASSSGQGLAGYTF; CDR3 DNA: TGTGCCAGCAGTTCTGGACAGGGATTAGCTGGCTACACCTTC
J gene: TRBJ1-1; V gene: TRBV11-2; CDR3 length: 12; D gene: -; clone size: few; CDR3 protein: CASSLGGREAFF; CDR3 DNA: TGTGCCAGCAGCTTAGGCGGCCGAGAAGCTTTCTTT
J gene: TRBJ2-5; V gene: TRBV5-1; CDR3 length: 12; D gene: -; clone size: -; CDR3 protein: CASGLQAETQYF; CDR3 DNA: TGCGCCAGCGGTCTTCAGGCGGAGACCCAGTACTTC
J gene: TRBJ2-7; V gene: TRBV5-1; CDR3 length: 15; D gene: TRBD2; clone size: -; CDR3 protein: CASSLRLAGTYEQYF; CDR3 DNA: TGCGCCAGCAGCTTAAGACTAGCGGGGACCTACGAGCAGTACTTC
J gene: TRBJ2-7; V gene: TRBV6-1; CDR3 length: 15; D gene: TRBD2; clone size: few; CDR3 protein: CASSEAGGGAYEQYF; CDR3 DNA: TGTGCCAGCAGTGAAGCTGGCGGGGGGGCCTACGAGCAGTACTTC
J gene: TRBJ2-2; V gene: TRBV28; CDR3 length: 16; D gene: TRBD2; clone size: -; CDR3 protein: CATGTHTSGSTGELFF; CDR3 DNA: TGTGCCACCGGCACCCACACTAGCGGGAGCACCGGGGAGCTGTTTTTT
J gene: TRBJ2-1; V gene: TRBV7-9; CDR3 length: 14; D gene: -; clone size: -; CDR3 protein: CASSLQAVDNEQFF; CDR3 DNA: TGTGCCAGCAGCTTACAGGCCGTTGACAATGAGCAGTTCTTC
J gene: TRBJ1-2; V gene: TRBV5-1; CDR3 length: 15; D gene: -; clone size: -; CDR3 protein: CASSSRGGTLYGYTF; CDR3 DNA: TGCGCCAGCAGCTCTCGGGGGGGCACACTTTATGGCTACACCTTC
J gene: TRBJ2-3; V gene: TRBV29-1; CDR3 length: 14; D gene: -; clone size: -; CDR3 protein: CSVYQGSDSDTQYF; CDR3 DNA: TGCAGCGTTTATCAGGGTAGTGACTCAGATACGCAGTATTTT
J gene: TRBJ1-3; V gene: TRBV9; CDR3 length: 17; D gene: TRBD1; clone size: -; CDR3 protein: CASSPGQGAWAGNTIYF; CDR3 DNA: TGTGCCAGCAGCCCGGGACAGGGGGCGTGGGCTGGAAACACCATATATTTT
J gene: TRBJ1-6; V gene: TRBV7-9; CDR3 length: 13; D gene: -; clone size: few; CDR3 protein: CASSLEADSPLHF; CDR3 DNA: TGTGCCAGCAGCTTAGAGGCGGATTCACCCCTCCACTTT
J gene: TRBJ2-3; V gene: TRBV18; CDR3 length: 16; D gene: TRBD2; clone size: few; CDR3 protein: CASSPGTSGSTDTQYF; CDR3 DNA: TGTGCCAGCTCACCCGGGACTAGCGGGAGCACAGATACGCAGTATTTT
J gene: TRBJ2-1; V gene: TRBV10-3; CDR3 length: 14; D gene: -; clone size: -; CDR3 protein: CAISEGQNYNEQFF; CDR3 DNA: TGTGCCATCAGTGAGGGACAGAACTACAATGAGCAGTTCTTC
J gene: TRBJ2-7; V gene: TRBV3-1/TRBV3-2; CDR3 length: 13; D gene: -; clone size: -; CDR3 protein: CASSLGLGGEQYF; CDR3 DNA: TGTGCCAGCAGTCTCGGACTCGGGGGCGAGCAGTACTTC
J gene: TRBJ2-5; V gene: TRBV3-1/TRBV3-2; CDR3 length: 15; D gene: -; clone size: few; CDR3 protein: CASSPDLTVQETQYF; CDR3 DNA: TGTGCCAGCAGCCCCGATTTAACGGTCCAAGAGACCCAGTACTTC
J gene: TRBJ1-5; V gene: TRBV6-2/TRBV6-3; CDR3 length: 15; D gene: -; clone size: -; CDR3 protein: CASSYDGWSNQPQHF; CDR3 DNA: TGTGCCAGCAGTTACGACGGGTGGAGCAATCAGCCCCAGCATTTT
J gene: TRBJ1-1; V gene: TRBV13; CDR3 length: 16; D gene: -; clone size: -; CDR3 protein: CASSLGEARMNTEAFF; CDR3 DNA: TGTGCCAGCAGCTTAGGTGAAGCCCGCATGAACACTGAAGCTTTCTTT
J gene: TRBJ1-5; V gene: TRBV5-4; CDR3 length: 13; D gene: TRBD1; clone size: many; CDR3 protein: CASSEGQNQPQHF; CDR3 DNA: TGTGCCAGCAGCGAGGGACAGAATCAGCCCCAGCATTTT
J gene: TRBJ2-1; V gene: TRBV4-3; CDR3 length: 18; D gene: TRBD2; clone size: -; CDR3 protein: CASSHDVLTGRAYNEQFF; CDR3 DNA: TGCGCCAGCAGCCACGACGTCTTGACGGGGAGGGCCTACAATGAGCAGTTCTTC
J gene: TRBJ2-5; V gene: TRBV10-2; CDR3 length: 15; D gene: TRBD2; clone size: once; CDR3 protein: CASSTSGGAAETQYF; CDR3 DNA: TGCGCCAGTTCAACTAGCGGGGGGGCCGCGGAGACCCAGTACTTC
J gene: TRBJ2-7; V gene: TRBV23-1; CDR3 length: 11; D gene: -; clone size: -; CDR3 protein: CASSRRDEQYF; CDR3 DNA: TGCGCCAGCAGTCGCAGGGACGAGCAGTACTTC
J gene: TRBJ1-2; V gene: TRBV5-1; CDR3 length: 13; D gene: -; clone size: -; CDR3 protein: CASSLDSVGGYTF; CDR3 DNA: TGCGCCAGCAGCCTCGACAGTGTGGGCGGCTACACCTTC
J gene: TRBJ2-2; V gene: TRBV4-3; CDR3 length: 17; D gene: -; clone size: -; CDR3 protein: CASSQDLGGRVTGELFF; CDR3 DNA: TGCGCCAGCAGCCAAGATCTCGGGGGGCGGGTGACCGGGGAGCTGTTTTTT
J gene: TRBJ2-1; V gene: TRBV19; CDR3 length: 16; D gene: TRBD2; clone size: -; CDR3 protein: CASSIGTSGSGYEQFF; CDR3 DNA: TGTGCCAGTAGTATAGGGACTAGCGGGAGTGGGTATGAGCAGTTCTTC
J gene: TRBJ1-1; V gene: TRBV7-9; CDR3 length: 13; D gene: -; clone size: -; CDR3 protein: CASSLERGARAFF; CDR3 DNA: TGTGCCAGCAGCTTAGAGCGGGGGGCACGGGCTTTCTTT
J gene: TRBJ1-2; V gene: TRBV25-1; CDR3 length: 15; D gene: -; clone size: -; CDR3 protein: CASSDTAEVTYGYTF; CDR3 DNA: TGTGCCAGCAGTGATACGGCCGAGGTTACCTATGGCTACACCTTC
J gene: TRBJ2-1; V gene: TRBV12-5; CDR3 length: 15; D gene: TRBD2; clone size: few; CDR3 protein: CASGHVSGRAKEQFF; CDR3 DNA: TGTGCTAGTGGTCATGTTAGCGGGAGGGCCAAAGAGCAGTTCTTC
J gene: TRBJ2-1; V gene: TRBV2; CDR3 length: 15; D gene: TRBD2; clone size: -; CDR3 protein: CASSVIAGARNEQFF; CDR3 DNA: TGTGCCAGCAGTGTGATAGCGGGAGCTCGCAATGAGCAGTTCTTC
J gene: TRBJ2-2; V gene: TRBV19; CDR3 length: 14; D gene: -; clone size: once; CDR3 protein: CATLQGYNTGELFF; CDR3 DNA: TGTGCCACGCTACAGGGCTACAACACCGGGGAGCTGTTTTTT
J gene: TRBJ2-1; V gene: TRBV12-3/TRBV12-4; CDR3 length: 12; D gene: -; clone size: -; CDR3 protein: CASSLRGNEQFF; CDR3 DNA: TGTGCCAGCAGTTTGCGGGGCAATGAGCAGTTCTTC
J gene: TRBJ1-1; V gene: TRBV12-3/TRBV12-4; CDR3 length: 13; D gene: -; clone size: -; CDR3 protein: CASSLRRNTEAFF; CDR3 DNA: TGTGCCAGCAGTTTACGGAGGAACACTGAAGCTTTCTTT